The 6 T cell receptor beta chains below were found in one sample sequenced in a study of T cells in Graves' hyperthyroidism and ophthalmopathy. Amplified TCR beta CDR3 regions derived from RNA transcripts. HTBI primers were the set used in a first-round RT-PCR of the TCR CDR3. TCRdb analysed the multiplex PCR reads with MiXCR anew, one entry per CDR3 protein. Among over 350,000 distinct CDR3 sequences listed, roughly 14% were seen once. The specimen was blood. The receptors shown here come from a man aged 18 to 29 with Graves' ophthalmopathy.

Many counts were recorded for this clonotype. The chain employs TRBV6-5 and TRBJ2-7, with 8 bases aligning to TRBD1. This CDR3 comprises 16 residues. CDR1 and CDR2 (germline): MNHEY, SVGAGI. Trimming took 0 bases from V and 0 from J; bases not matched to a gene: 4. The CDR3 region has the DNA TGTGCCAGCAGTTACTCTTTCGGACAGGGCTCCTACGAGCAGTACTTC. It yields the protein CASSYSFGQGSYEQYF.

In its sample, this clonotype was seen many times. This sequence joins TRBV29-1 and TRBJ2-3; TRBD1 might be the D (5 bases). The CDR3 runs to 14 residues. V lost 1 base, J lost 1 base, and 9 bases lay in between. CDR1 SQVTM and CDR2 ANQGSEA come from the germline V gene. In nucleotides, the CDR3 is TGCAGCGTTGAAGGGGGCTATGGCACAGATACGCAGTATTTT. Translated, it gives CSVEGGYGTDTQYF.

This clonotype was observed many times. The chain couples TRBV19 to TRBJ1-1; the D is unclear. The CDR3 is 16 residues long. Germline V gene sequence: CDR1 LNHDA, CDR2 SQIVND (reference sequence). V lost 6 bases and J lost 1, with 18 bases in between. Here the CDR3 DNA reads TGTGCCAGTAGCCCCCCGGGGTACCGGACGAACACTGAAGCTTTCTTT. Residues: CASSPPGYRTNTEAFF.

The genes are TRBV6-5 and TRBJ1-1; the D gene is possibly TRBD1 (6 bases). Germline assignment: CDR1 MNHEY and CDR2 SVGAGI. The CDR3 runs to 15 residues. Trimming stripped 5 bases from V and 0 bases from J, with 13 bases between. CDR3 bases: TGTGCCAGCAGTACTCGGACAGACCTGAACACTGAAGCTTTCTTT. Encoded protein: CASSTRTDLNTEAFF.

This clonotype was observed many times. The chain combines TRBV5-1 with TRBJ2-3; D possibly corresponds to TRBD2 (5 bases). CDR1 is SGHRS, CDR2 YFSETQ, per germline. Trimming shortened V by 3 bases and J by 0 bases, and 11 bases separated the two germline ends. The CDR3 is made up of 15 amino acids. In DNA, the CDR3 is TGCGCCAGCAGCTGGAGCGGAAGTAGCACAGATACGCAGTATTTT. Its protein is CASSWSGSSTDTQYF. The full variable domain, rest sourced from reference TRBV5-1 and TRBJ2-3, is KAGVTQTPRYLIKTRGQQVTLSCSPISGHRSVSWYQQTPGQGLQFLFEYFSETQRNKGNFPGRFSGRQFSNSRSEMNVSTLELGDSALYLCASSWSGSSTDTQYFGPGTRLTVL.

Only a few counts were recorded for this clonotype. This chain links TRBV19 with TRBJ2-3, with D maybe TRBD1 (5 bases). V dropped 3 bases and J dropped 2 bases, with 12 bases sitting between them. This CDR3 spans 15 amino acids. CDR1 and CDR2 (germline): LNHDA, SQIVND (reference sequence). In DNA form, the CDR3 reads TGTGCCAGTAGTATGACCAGGGTCCTCACAGATACGCAGTATTTT. Amino acid sequence: CASSMTRVLTDTQYF.